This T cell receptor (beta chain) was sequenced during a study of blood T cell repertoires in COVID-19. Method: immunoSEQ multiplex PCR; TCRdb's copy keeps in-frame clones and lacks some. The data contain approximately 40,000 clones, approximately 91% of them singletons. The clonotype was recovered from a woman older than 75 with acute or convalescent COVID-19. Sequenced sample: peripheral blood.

The CDR3 nucleotides are TGCGCCAGCAGCTTGGTTTTGACGTCTGTCGGGGACAATGAGCAGTTCTTC. Protein: CASSLVLTSVGDNEQFF. V usage is TRBV5-1 and J usage is TRBJ2-1, with D possibly matching TRBD2 (5 bases). V lost 0 bases and J lost 5, with 18 bases in between. CDR1 SGHRS and CDR2 YFSETQ come from the germline V gene. The CDR3 contains 17 residues.